Shown below are 18 T cell receptor beta chains from a single sample sequenced in a study of cytomegalovirus exposure and HLA in healthy donors. PCR employed 60 Vbeta and 13 Jbeta primers. Generated by immunoSEQ multiplex PCR, the TCRdb table keeps only in-frame clones and is missing some. The table shows some 80,000 clones, with 78% occurring only once. The sequencing input was PBMCs. These receptors were taken from a man in his forties or fifties in good health and CMV-seronegative.

The V gene is TRBV6-5, the J gene TRBJ2-3, with 9 bases lining up with TRBD1. CDR1 is MNHEY, CDR2 SVGAGI, per germline. With V trimmed by 7 bases and J by 2 bases, 7 bases remained unmatched. The CDR3 is 15 amino acids. CDR3 region: CASTLRTGATDTQYF. CDR3 DNA sequence: TGTGCCAGCACCTTGAGGACAGGGGCCACAGATACGCAGTATTTT.

The rearrangement links TRBV5-1 to TRBJ2-3; D may be TRBD1 (5 bases). The CDR3 totals 14 residues. Looked up from germline, CDR1 is SGHRS and CDR2 is YFSETQ. The V end lost 4 bases, the J end lost 0 bases, and 9 bases lay between the germline ends. This chain's CDR3 is CASSLRESTDTQYF. As DNA, the CDR3 is TGCGCCAGCAGCCTCAGGGAAAGCACAGATACGCAGTATTTT.

The rearrangement joins TRBV25-1 to TRBJ2-1; D is perhaps TRBD1 (6 bases). This CDR3 spans 13 amino acids. CDR1 and CDR2 (germline): MGHDK, SYGVNS. The V and J ends lost 10 bases and 6 bases respectively, with 16 bases between them. This chain's CDR3 is CAIRPTGTNEQFF. CDR3 in DNA: TGTGCCATCAGGCCAACAGGGACCAATGAGCAGTTCTTC.

The chain employs TRBV30 and TRBJ1-6; D may be TRBD1 (6 bases). Between the trimmed V and J ends, which lost 2 bases and 1 base, there was a span of 12 bases. Germline CDR1 and CDR2: GTSNPN and SVGIG (reference sequence). CDR3 length: 16 residues. CDR3 sequence: CAWSTGLTSYNSPLHF. Written as DNA, the CDR3 is TGTGCCTGGAGTACAGGGTTGACTTCCTATAATTCACCCCTCCACTTT.

This clone was detected a few times. Written as DNA, the CDR3 is TGTGCCAGCAGTTACTCCGACGAGACAAGTTCGGGGGAGTACTTC. Protein: CASSYSDETSSGEYF. The chain links TRBV6-5 to TRBJ2-7; D is possibly TRBD2 (6 bases). V shed 0 bases and J shed 11 bases, with 20 bases lying between them. The CDR3 length is 15 residues. The germline V gene encodes CDR1 MNHEY and CDR2 SVGAGI.

This clone was detected once. This chain joins TRBV7-9 and TRBJ2-2; 8 bases agree with TRBD1. Germline V gene sequence: CDR1 SEHNR, CDR2 FQNEAQ (reference sequence). There are 15 residues in the CDR3. This CDR3 reads CVPPGGSGSTGELFF. The CDR3 nucleotides read TGTGTCCCCCCAGGGGGCAGCGGGTCCACCGGGGAGCTGTTTTTT.

The genes are TRBV30 and TRBJ1-6; D is possibly TRBD1 (5 bases). CDR3 length: 15 residues. Between the trimmed V and J ends, which lost 1 base and 10 bases, there was a span of 17 bases. Germline CDR1 reads GTSNPN; CDR2 reads SVGIG (reference sequence). The CDR3 coding sequence is TGTGCCTGGAGTGGTGGGGCCCCGGCGGCCTCACCCCTCCACTTT. It translates to CAWSGGAPAASPLHF. The whole variable domain, remainder taken from reference TRBV30 and TRBJ1-6, is SQTIHQWPATLVQPVGSPLSLECTVEGTSNPNLYWYRQAAGRGLQLLFYSVGIGQISSEVPQNLSASRPQDRQFILSSKKLLLSDSGFYLCAWSGGAPAASPLHFGNGTRLTVT.

This chain uses TRBV9 with TRBJ1-4; D possibly corresponds to TRBD1 (6 bases). V was pared by 5 bases and J by 3 bases, with 11 bases between. The CDR3 runs to 14 residues. CDR1 is SGDLS and CDR2 is YYNGEE in the germline V gene. The CDR3 DNA reads as TGTGCCAGCAGACGGGACATGGCTAATGAAAAACTGTTTTTT. Residues: CASRRDMANEKLFF.

The rearrangement joins TRBV18 to TRBJ1-6; TRBD1 agrees at 10 bases. The CDR3 sequence is 15 residues long. Losses at the gene ends were 8 bases for V and 11 bases for J; bases not matched to a gene: 12. Germline CDR1 KGHSH, CDR2 LQKENI. CDR3 protein: CASTLGQGDWAPLHF. Here the CDR3 DNA reads TGTGCCAGCACTCTAGGACAGGGGGACTGGGCACCCCTCCACTTT.

V usage is TRBV27 and J usage is TRBJ1-2; TRBD1 agrees at 10 bases. Germline values: CDR1 MNHEY, CDR2 SMNVEV (reference sequence). CDR3 length: 13 amino acids. The junction had 7 bases not matched to a gene; V was cut back by 8 bases and J by 7 bases. The CDR3 DNA is TGTGCCAGCTCTCGGGACAGGGGTGGTGGCTACACCTTC. Its protein product is CASSRDRGGGYTF.

The rearrangement uses TRBV14 and TRBJ1-1; a weak D match, TRBD1 (6 bases). V lost 5 bases and J lost 2, with 12 bases in between. The CDR3 spans 14 residues. Germline V gene sequence: CDR1 SGHDN, CDR2 FVKESK. CDR3: CASSYGQYNTEAFF. CDR3 DNA: TGTGCCAGCAGCTACGGACAGTACAACACTGAAGCTTTCTTT.

In its sample, this clone was seen a few times. The rearrangement uses TRBV6-1 and TRBJ2-1; 12 bases agree with TRBD1. Per germline, CDR1 MNHNS and CDR2 SASEGT. The CDR3 length is 15 residues. J lost 4 bases, V lost 4 bases, and 2 bases had no gene match. CDR3 sequence reads: CASSGDRGLYNEQFF. The CDR3 nucleotides are TGTGCCAGCAGTGGGGACAGGGGGCTTTACAATGAGCAGTTCTTC.

This clone was seen once. The V gene is TRBV7-2, the J gene TRBJ1-2; D is possibly TRBD1 (6 bases). Germline CDR1 SGHTA, CDR2 FQGNSA. There are 16 residues in the CDR3. Deletions cut 1 base from V and 7 bases from J, with 19 bases between. The CDR3 DNA reads TGTGCCAGCAGCTTAGTACAGGGCGGCTCCTGGTTTGGCTACACCTTC. Its protein product is CASSLVQGGSWFGYTF.

This clone was observed a handful of times. An end of the junction differs from the germline gene, which may be a read error. V and J are TRBV7-9 and TRBJ2-1; tentative D call: TRBD2 (6 bases). This CDR3 is built from 16 residues. CDR1 SEHNR and CDR2 FQNEAQ come from the germline V gene (reference sequence). CDR3 in amino acids: CSSSVRDSPSYNEQFF. The CDR3 nucleotides are TGTTCCAGCAGCGTCCGGGACTCCCCCTCCTACAATGAGCAGTTCTTC.

This clone was observed a few times. The chain links TRBV7-9 to TRBJ2-3, with 7 nucleotides matching TRBD1. The CDR3 length is 14 residues. Germline CDR1 and CDR2: SEHNR and FQNEAQ (reference sequence). After removal of 5 bases from V and 4 bases from J, the junction contained 6 bases not matched to a gene. CDR3: CASSVSQGADTQYF. The CDR3 DNA reads as TGTGCCAGCAGCGTATCCCAGGGGGCAGATACGCAGTATTTT.

This clone has just one count. V is TRBV18 and J is TRBJ1-2, with D uncertain. The CDR3 totals 13 residues. Germline lookup yields CDR1 KGHSH and CDR2 LQKENI. V was clipped by 2 bases and J by 4 bases, with 8 bases between them. The CDR3, as DNA: TGTGCCAGCTCACCAGAGAGACTCTATGGCTACACCTTC. Residues: CASSPERLYGYTF.

The CDR3 bases are TGTGCCAGTCAGTTCGGGAGTGGCTACACCTTC. This translates into CASQFGSGYTF. V usage is TRBV6-6 and J usage is TRBJ1-2, with unresolved D. The CDR3 has 11 amino acids. The germline V gene has CDR1 MNHNY and CDR2 SVGAGI (reference sequence). The V end was cut by 9 bases, the J end by 7 bases, with 12 bases between.

The chain has TRBV5-4 and TRBJ1-2; D ambiguous. Trimming cost V 0 bases and J 14 bases, with 14 bases left between them. The CDR3 contains 12 residues. Germline V gives CDR1 SGHNT, CDR2 YYREEE (reference sequence). The CDR3 DNA sequence: TGTGCCAGCAGCTTGGGCCCGGGCGAGGGAACCTTC. Its protein product is CASSLGPGEGTF.